This T cell receptor beta chain was captured by sequencing in a study of identical twins. In TCRdb, the 5' RACE reads were re-called with MiXCR into one record per CDR3 protein. The data show some 500,000 distinct CDR3 sequences, 13% to 15% seen once. Trimming removed 0 bases from V and 2 bases from J; junction bases left unmatched: 18. CDR1 is SGHDN, CDR2 FVKESK, per germline. The CDR3 covers 21 residues. A remark on this clonotype: The antigen remains unidentified.

Study-level results: Twin pairs' shared out-of-frame alpha sequences were enriched in low generation probability. There were fewer insertions in abundant cord blood beta clonotypes, but memory repertoires showed no such pattern. Conclusions came from cross-sectional statistical analysis, not from following the same donors.

These data are also associated with another study on yellow fever vaccine responses in identical twins.

The chain carries TRBV14 and TRBJ2-3, with 9 bases lining up with TRBD1. The receptor was derived from a woman aged 18-30 years in good health. The sequenced material came from CD4+ T cells sorted from blood. This CDR3 is CASSQDPWGQGRGRPTDTQYF. The CDR3 DNA reads TGTGCCAGCAGCCAAGATCCCTGGGGACAGGGCAGGGGACGCCCCACAGATACGCAGTATTTT.